One and the same sample provided the 32 T cell receptor delta chains below, sequenced in a study of Vδ1+ human thymocytes. Study conclusions and caveats: Thymic TRG and TRD repertoires appeared highly polyclonal, with Gaussian CDR3 length distributions.

Sequences come from RNA converted to cDNA by reverse transcription. Multiplex PCR used pooled V-gene forward primers and a constant-region reverse primer to amplify CDR3s. TCRdb reprocessed the multiplex PCR reads using CATT. Found here are about 75,000 delta-chain clones, 30% to 45% of them singletons; the top ten hold under 0.3%. No antigen has been identified for these receptors. The material sequenced was Vdelta1+ gamma-delta thymocytes from the thymus. Indicated subset: FACS-sorted CD3+ TCRalphabeta- TCRVdelta1+ TCRVdelta2- thymocytes. The receptors come from a boy in the first two years of life who had congenital heart surgery.

V gene TRDV1 combines with J gene TRDJ1, with TRDD3 matching 12 bases. The CDR3 totals 25 residues. J gave up 8 bases and V 4 bases, and 38 bases lay outside the gene matches. Per the germline V gene, CDR1 is TSWWSYY and CDR2 is QGS. The CDR3 region is CALGVTSYGTRELLGDTQGSPKLIF. Here the CDR3 DNA reads TGTGCTCTTGGGGTTACTTCCTACGGAACACGGGAACTTCTGGGGGATACGCAAGGGAGCCCAAAACTCATCTTT.

V and J are TRDV1 and TRDJ1; 13 bases map to TRDD3. With 3 bases clipped from V and 5 bases from J, the junction kept 33 bases outside the gene matches. Germline CDR1 TSWWSYY, CDR2 QGS. CDR3 size: 25 residues. Written as DNA, the CDR3 is TGTGCTCTTGGGGAGCCACCCCTGATCAACCTTCCCCGTACTGGGGGATACGGGTTTACGGATAAACTCATCTTT. It specifies CALGEPPLINLPRTGGYGFTDKLIF.

V is TRDV1 and J is TRDJ1; D remains unclear. This CDR3 is 15 amino acids long. Looked up from germline, CDR1 is TSWWSYY and CDR2 is QGS. The V end was cut by 2 bases, the J end by 2 bases, with 12 bases between. CDR3 sequence: CALGELPCGTDKLIF. CDR3 in DNA: TGTGCTCTTGGGGAATTACCATGCGGAACCGATAAACTCATCTTT.

This sequence joins TRDV1 and TRDJ1; 7 bases line up with TRDD3. CDR1 is TSWWSYY and CDR2 is QGS in the germline V gene. The CDR3 has 17 residues. The V and J ends lost 5 bases and 1 base, in that order; junction bases with no gene match: 13. For the CDR3, the DNA is TGTGCTCTTGGGCTTAGGTACTGTGGGATACCCACCGATAAACTCATCTTT. Protein: CALGLRYCGIPTDKLIF.

In its sample, this clone was seen a few times. The V call is TRDV2, the J call TRDJ1, with D perhaps matching TRDD2 (6 bases). V was shortened by 1 base and J by 0 bases, with 20 bases between the two germline ends. The CDR3 sequence is 18 residues long. The germline CDR1 and CDR2 sequences are GEAIGNYY and EKD. Written as DNA, the CDR3 is TGTGCCTGTGACACTAACAAATTCCTAGTTAAGTACACCGATAAACTCATCTTT. This translates into CACDTNKFLVKYTDKLIF.

The chain combines TRDV1 with TRDJ1, with a possible D match to TRDD3 (6 bases). CDR1 and CDR2 (germline): TSWWSYY, QGS. The V and J ends lost 0 bases and 9 bases respectively, with 17 bases between them. This CDR3 is built from 15 residues. In nucleotides, the CDR3 is TGTGCTCTTGGGGAACTAGACAGTGTACTGGGTGAACTCATCTTT. Protein: CALGELDSVLGELIF.

The chain has TRDV1 and TRDJ2; D possibly corresponds to TRDD3 (6 bases). Looked up from germline, CDR1 is TSWWSYY and CDR2 is QGS. This CDR3 region has 21 residues. V was shortened by 0 bases and J by 5 bases, with 28 bases between the two germline ends. The CDR3 is CALGELPYSAGDARPTAQLFF. In nucleotides, the CDR3 is TGTGCTCTTGGGGAACTCCCCTACTCGGCGGGGGACGCTCGTCCCACAGCACAACTCTTCTTT.

As regards this clone: Within the sample, other DNA sequences also encode this same CDR3. The chain employs TRDV2 and TRDJ1; 8 bases match TRDD3. CDR1 and CDR2 (germline): GEAIGNYY, EKD. Trimming at V came to 5 bases and at J to 1 base, leaving 8 bases not matched to a gene. The CDR3 has 15 amino acids. The CDR3 spells CACGRTGGFTDKLIF. The CDR3 DNA reads TGTGCCTGTGGACGTACTGGGGGGTTCACCGATAAACTCATCTTT.

This clone was found a few times. The rearrangement links TRDV1 to TRDJ1; a possible D gene is TRDD3 (5 bases). The germline gives CDR1 TSWWSYY, CDR2 QGS. This CDR3 contains 18 residues. V lost 1 base to trimming and J lost 4 bases, with 22 bases between them. The CDR3, as DNA: TGTGCTCTTGGGGAACGTCCCCTCCGGATAGGACAAGGCGATAAACTCATCTTT. This codes for CALGERPLRIGQGDKLIF.

This clone has just a few counts. The chain uses TRDV2 and TRDJ1; 13 nucleotides line up with TRDD3. V was clipped by 5 bases and J by 12 bases; unmatched bases: 8. This CDR3 has 13 residues. Per the germline V gene, CDR1 is GEAIGNYY and CDR2 is EKD. DNA of the CDR3: TGTGCCTGTGCCGATTATACTGGGGGATACGTCATCTTT. It specifies CACADYTGGYVIF.

The chain joins TRDV1 to TRDJ1; 8 bases map to TRDD3. J gave up 2 bases and V 1 base, and 12 bases lay outside the gene matches. CDR1 is TSWWSYY and CDR2 is QGS in the germline V gene. The length of the CDR3 is 18 residues. Written as DNA, the CDR3 is TGTGCTCTTGGGGAACGGACTTCCGACCTGGGGGAGACCGATAAACTCATCTTT. It encodes CALGERTSDLGETDKLIF.

This clone was detected only a few times. At one of its ends the junction is not consistent with the germline gene, which may arise from a read error. This chain connects TRDV1 to TRDJ1; 10 nucleotides agree with TRDD3. Germline CDR1 is TSWWSYY and CDR2 is QGS. This CDR3 has 19 amino acids. The chain's CDR3 is CALGEWLIPLGDEADKLIF. The CDR3 nucleotides are TGTGCCCTTGGGGAATGGTTAATCCCACTGGGGGATGAAGCCGATAAACTCATCTTT.

The gene calls are TRDV1 and TRDJ1, with 12 bases aligning to TRDD3. Germline values: CDR1 TSWWSYY, CDR2 QGS. J was trimmed by 1 base and V by 1 base; bases with no gene match: 28. This CDR3 region has 25 residues. The CDR3 DNA is TGTGCTCTTGGGGAACCACTGGGGGGGCCTTCCTACGACTGGGGGATACCAAGAGGCACCGATAAACTCATCTTT. As protein: CALGEPLGGPSYDWGIPRGTDKLIF.

The J gene is TRDJ1, the V gene TRDV2, with D tentatively TRDD3 (5 bases). With 0 bases removed from V and 4 bases from J, the gap between germline ends came to 26 bases. The CDR3 is made up of 19 amino acids. CDR1 and CDR2 (germline): GEAIGNYY, EKD. CDR3 coding DNA: TGTGCCTGTGACACCGAGGAGGGACGGGTGATACTCCCCCGCGATAAACTCATCTTT. Encoded protein: CACDTEEGRVILPRDKLIF.

Only a few counts were recorded for this clone. This sequence joins TRDV1 and TRDJ1; 12 nucleotides line up with TRDD3. CDR1 TSWWSYY and CDR2 QGS come from the germline V gene. Trimming removed 0 bases from V and 0 bases from J; junction bases left unmatched: 23. The CDR3 consists of 24 residues. CDR3 DNA sequence: TGTGCTCTTGGGGAACTGGGCAGGAAGGCACTGGGGGATACAAGGGAGACCTACACCGATAAACTCATCTTT. Protein sequence: CALGELGRKALGDTRETYTDKLIF.

The rearrangement joins TRDV1 to TRDJ1; possibly TRDD2 for D (7 bases). The V gene lost 1 base and the J gene lost 0 bases, with 33 bases spanning the gap. Germline V gene sequence: CDR1 TSWWSYY, CDR2 QGS. CDR3 length equals 23 residues. For the CDR3, the DNA is TGTGCTCTTGGGGAACATATCCACCATTATTCCTACAGGGGATTCACGTACACCGATAAACTCATCTTT. It specifies CALGEHIHHYSYRGFTYTDKLIF.

The chain combines TRDV1 with TRDJ1, with 7 bases identical to TRDD3. The V and J ends lost 0 bases and 2 bases, in that order; junction bases with no gene match: 6. Germline V gives CDR1 TSWWSYY, CDR2 QGS. There are 16 residues in the CDR3. The CDR3 loop is CALGELHPGDTDKLIF. The DNA for the CDR3 is TGTGCTCTTGGGGAACTACACCCGGGGGATACCGATAAACTCATCTTT.

The chain carries TRDV1 and TRDJ1, with TRDD3 identical over 11 bases. Trimming at V came to 2 bases and at J to 0 bases, leaving 23 bases not matched to a gene. The CDR3 has 23 amino acids. The germline V gene encodes CDR1 TSWWSYY and CDR2 QGS. The CDR3 loop is CALGECLDSYAYWGIDHTDKLIF. Here the CDR3 DNA reads TGTGCTCTTGGGGAATGTTTGGATTCCTACGCATACTGGGGGATAGACCACACCGATAAACTCATCTTT.

This clone was counted between two and nine times. The genes are TRDV1 and TRDJ1, with D unresolved. Germline lookup yields CDR1 TSWWSYY and CDR2 QGS. Trimming took 0 bases from V and 0 from J, leaving 20 bases between them. The CDR3 has 19 residues. This CDR3 reads CALGELTKTGPLYTDKLIF. CDR3 bases: TGTGCTCTTGGGGAACTCACTAAGACCGGGCCCCTCTACACCGATAAACTCATCTTT.

The table lists this clone with a count of one. This rearrangement joins TRDV1 to TRDJ1, with 10 bases lining up with TRDD3. Germline-derived CDR1 and CDR2 are TSWWSYY and QGS. J lost 0 bases, V lost 2 bases, and 24 bases had no gene match. CDR3 length equals 23 residues. The DNA for the CDR3 is TGTGCTCTTGGGGAAGCTAATTATCTCGTGTACTGGGGGATTCATGGTCACACCGATAAACTCATCTTT. Protein product: CALGEANYLVYWGIHGHTDKLIF.

This chain connects TRDV1 to TRDJ1; tentative D call: TRDD3 (6 bases). Germline CDR1 TSWWSYY, CDR2 QGS. The germline V and J ends were trimmed by 3 bases and 2 bases, with 13 bases remaining between them. CDR3 length: 15 residues. For the CDR3, the DNA is TGTGCTCTTGGGGATCACGGGGGGACTACCGATAAACTCATCTTT. Protein: CALGDHGGTTDKLIF.

This clone was seen only a few times. The V and J genes are TRDV2 and TRDJ1; D possibly corresponds to TRDD3 (6 bases). The CDR3 extends over 16 amino acids. Germline V gene lookup returns CDR1 GEAIGNYY and CDR2 EKD. The V and J ends lost 1 base and 3 bases respectively, with 17 bases between them. The CDR3 region has the DNA TGTGCCTGTGACACAGGCTGGGGATGTCTTCCCGATAAACTCATCTTT. This encodes CACDTGWGCLPDKLIF.

The sample holds one count of this clone. V usage is TRDV1 and J usage is TRDJ1, with 10 bases fitting TRDD3. CDR3 length: 25 residues. Germline V gene data show CDR1 as TSWWSYY and CDR2 as QGS. V was pared by 1 base and J by 0 bases, with 29 bases of the junction left unmatched. The CDR3: CALGEPHTIGLRRTYWGIYTDKLIF. The CDR3, as DNA: TGTGCTCTTGGGGAACCCCATACGATTGGCCTAAGAAGGACGTACTGGGGGATCTACACCGATAAACTCATCTTT.

The gene calls are TRDV1 and TRDJ1; 7 bases are shared with TRDD2. The junction had 17 bases not matched to a gene; V was cut back by 4 bases and J by 3 bases. This CDR3 comprises 18 residues. Per the germline V gene, CDR1 is TSWWSYY and CDR2 is QGS. In DNA form, the CDR3 reads TGTGCTCTTGGGGGACCCTTCCTCTCCCTCTCCGAAGCCGATAAACTCATCTTT. Its protein is CALGGPFLSLSEADKLIF.

This clone was seen a handful of times. This chain connects TRDV1 to TRDJ1; tentative D call: TRDD3 (6 bases). From germline, CDR1 is TSWWSYY and CDR2 QGS. The CDR3 covers 13 residues. V shed 8 bases and J shed 10 bases, with 20 bases lying between them. For the CDR3, the DNA is TGTGCTCTTTGCCTTGATACGGACAAGGGACTCATCTTT. Its protein is CALCLDTDKGLIF.

V gene TRDV1 combines with J gene TRDJ1; D remains ambiguous. Germline CDR1 and CDR2: TSWWSYY and QGS. The ends were cut back, 1 base at V and 0 bases at J, with 9 bases in the middle. This CDR3 has 15 amino acids. The CDR3 region is CALGERGAYTDKLIF. The CDR3 DNA sequence: TGTGCTCTTGGGGAACGAGGTGCGTACACCGATAAACTCATCTTT.

The gene calls are TRDV1 and TRDJ1; 10 nucleotides align to TRDD3. V shed 0 bases and J 2 bases; nucleotides not matched to a gene: 24. The CDR3 runs 23 residues. Germline V gene lookup returns CDR1 TSWWSYY and CDR2 QGS. The CDR3 region has the DNA TGTGCTCTTGGGGAACTAGTATCTCCAAAGCGTTACGTACTGGGGGATTTTACCGATAAACTCATCTTT. It specifies CALGELVSPKRYVLGDFTDKLIF.

This clone came up once. This chain uses TRDV1 with TRDJ1; 11 bases align to TRDD3. Germline trimming cut 0 bases from V and 2 bases from J; bases unmatched to any gene: 14. This CDR3 comprises 20 residues. CDR1 and CDR2 from the germline V gene are TSWWSYY and QGS. The CDR3 here is CALGELFLLGDKDATDKLIF. The CDR3 DNA sequence: TGTGCTCTTGGGGAACTTTTCCTACTGGGGGATAAGGACGCAACCGATAAACTCATCTTT.

The rearrangement joins TRDV1 to TRDJ1, with 12 bases aligning to TRDD3. The junction had 20 bases not matched to a gene; V was cut back by 0 bases and J by 3 bases. CDR1 is TSWWSYY and CDR2 is QGS in the germline V gene. The CDR3 sequence is 22 residues long. DNA for the CDR3: TGTGCTCTTGGGGAACTAGGCTCCTACTTTACTGGGGGATACTGGGGGCCCGATAAACTCATCTTT. This translates into CALGELGSYFTGGYWGPDKLIF.

The rearrangement joins TRDV1 to TRDJ1; possibly TRDD3 for D (5 bases). Trimming cost V 0 bases and J 0 bases, with 26 bases left between them. Germline V gene data show CDR1 as TSWWSYY and CDR2 as QGS. This CDR3 comprises 21 residues. The CDR3 nucleotides read TGTGCTCTTGGGGAACTGTGCGAAAGTGGGGAAGATACTGCGTACACCGATAAACTCATCTTT. Translating it yields CALGELCESGEDTAYTDKLIF.

A word on this clone: At the DNA level, this CDR3 is encoded by other sequences in the same sample as well. The genes are TRDV2 and TRDJ1; 10 bases are a match to TRDD3. The CDR3 totals 18 residues. V shed 7 bases, J shed 3 bases, and the junction held 19 bases outside the gene matches. Per germline, CDR1 GEAIGNYY and CDR2 EKD. CDR3 sequence reads: CACALGYWGICNPDKLIF. In DNA form, the CDR3 reads TGTGCCTGCGCCCTGGGTTACTGGGGGATTTGCAATCCCGATAAACTCATCTTT.

As regards this clone: This same CDR3 is encoded by further DNA sequences in the sample. The chain combines TRDV1 with TRDJ1; the D gene is possibly TRDD3 (5 bases). Germline-derived CDR1 and CDR2 are TSWWSYY and QGS. With 2 bases removed from V and 2 bases from J, the gap between germline ends came to 15 bases. The CDR3 runs to 16 residues. The CDR3 sequence is CALGEWGPKPTDKLIF. The CDR3 nucleotides are TGTGCTCTTGGGGAATGGGGACCGAAACCTACCGATAAACTCATCTTT.